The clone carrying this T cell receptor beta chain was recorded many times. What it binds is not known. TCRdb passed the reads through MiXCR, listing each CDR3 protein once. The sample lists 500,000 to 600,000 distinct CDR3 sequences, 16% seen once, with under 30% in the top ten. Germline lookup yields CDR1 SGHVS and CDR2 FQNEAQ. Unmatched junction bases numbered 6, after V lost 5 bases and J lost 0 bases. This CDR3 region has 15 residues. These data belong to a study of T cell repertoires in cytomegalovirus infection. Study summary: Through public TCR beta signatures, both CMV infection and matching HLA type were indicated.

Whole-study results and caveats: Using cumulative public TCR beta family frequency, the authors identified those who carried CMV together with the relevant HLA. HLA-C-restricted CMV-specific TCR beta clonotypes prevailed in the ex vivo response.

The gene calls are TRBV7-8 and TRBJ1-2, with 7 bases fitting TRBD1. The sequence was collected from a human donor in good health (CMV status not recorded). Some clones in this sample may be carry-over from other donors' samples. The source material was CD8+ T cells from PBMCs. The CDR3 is CASSTDRRTNYGYTF. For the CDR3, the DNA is TGTGCCAGCAGCACGGACAGGCGGACTAACTATGGCTACACCTTC.